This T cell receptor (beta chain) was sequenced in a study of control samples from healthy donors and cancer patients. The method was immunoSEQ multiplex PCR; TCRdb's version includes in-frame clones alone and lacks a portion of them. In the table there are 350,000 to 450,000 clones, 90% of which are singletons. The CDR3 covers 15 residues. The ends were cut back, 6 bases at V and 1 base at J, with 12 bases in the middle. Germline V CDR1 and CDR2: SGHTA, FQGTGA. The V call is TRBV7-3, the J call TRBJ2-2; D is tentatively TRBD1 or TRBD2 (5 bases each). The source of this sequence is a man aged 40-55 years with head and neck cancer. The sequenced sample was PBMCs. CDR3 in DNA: TGTGCCAGCAGTTCCGGGACGGGGAACACCGGGGAGCTGTTTTTT. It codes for CASSSGTGNTGELFF.